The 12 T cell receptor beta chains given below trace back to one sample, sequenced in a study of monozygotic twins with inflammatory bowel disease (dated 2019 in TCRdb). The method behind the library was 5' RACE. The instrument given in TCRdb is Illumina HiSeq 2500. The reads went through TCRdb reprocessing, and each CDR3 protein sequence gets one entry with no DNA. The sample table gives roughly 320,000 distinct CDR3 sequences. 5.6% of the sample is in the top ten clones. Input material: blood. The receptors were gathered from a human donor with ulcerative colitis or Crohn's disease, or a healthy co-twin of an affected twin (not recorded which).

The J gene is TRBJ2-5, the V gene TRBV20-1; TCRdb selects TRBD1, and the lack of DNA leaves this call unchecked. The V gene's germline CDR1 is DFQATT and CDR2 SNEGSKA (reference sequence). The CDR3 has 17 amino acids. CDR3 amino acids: CSARGVARGSLGETQYF.

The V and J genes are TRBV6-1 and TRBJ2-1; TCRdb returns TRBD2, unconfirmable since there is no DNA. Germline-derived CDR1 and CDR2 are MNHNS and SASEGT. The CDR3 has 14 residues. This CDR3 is CASKWREIYNEQFF.

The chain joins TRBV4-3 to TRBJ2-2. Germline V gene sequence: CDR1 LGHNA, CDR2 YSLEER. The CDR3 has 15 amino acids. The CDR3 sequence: CASSQEKSAGGELFF.

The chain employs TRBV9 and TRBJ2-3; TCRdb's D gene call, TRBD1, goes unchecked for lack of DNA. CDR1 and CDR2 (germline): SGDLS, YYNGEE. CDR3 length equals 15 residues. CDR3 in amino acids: CASSLGNGGQDTQYF.

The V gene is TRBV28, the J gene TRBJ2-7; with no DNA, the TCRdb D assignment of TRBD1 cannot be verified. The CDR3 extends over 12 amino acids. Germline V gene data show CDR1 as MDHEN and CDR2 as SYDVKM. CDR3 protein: CASSSHPGEQYF.

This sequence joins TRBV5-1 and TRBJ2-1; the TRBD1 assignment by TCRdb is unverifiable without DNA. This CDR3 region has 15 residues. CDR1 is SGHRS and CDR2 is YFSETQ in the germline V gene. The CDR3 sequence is CASSSQGASYNEQFF.

The CDR3 sequence: CSAGARQEGRTEAFF. The chain carries TRBV20-1 and TRBJ1-1; TCRdb outputs TRBD1, but without DNA this stays unchecked. The CDR3 extends over 15 amino acids. Germline V lookup: CDR1 DFQATT, CDR2 SNEGSKA (reference sequence).

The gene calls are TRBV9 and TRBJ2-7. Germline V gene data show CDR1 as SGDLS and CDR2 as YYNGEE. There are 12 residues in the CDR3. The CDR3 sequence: CASSGGLRVQYF.

The CDR3 protein is CSARYFRDKNIQYF. The rearrangement links TRBV20-1 to TRBJ2-4. Germline lookup yields CDR1 DFQATT and CDR2 SNEGSKA (reference sequence). CDR3 length: 14 amino acids.

Here the CDR3 reads CASSVVFGTSFNEQFF. V gene TRBV9 combines with J gene TRBJ2-1; no DNA is available, so the TRBD2 call from TCRdb remains unchecked. The CDR3 covers 16 residues. Per germline, CDR1 SGDLS and CDR2 YYNGEE.

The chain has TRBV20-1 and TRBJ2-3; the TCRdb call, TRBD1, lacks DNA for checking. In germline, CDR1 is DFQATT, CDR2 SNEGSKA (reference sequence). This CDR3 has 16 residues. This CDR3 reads CSARDLERGPTDTQYF.

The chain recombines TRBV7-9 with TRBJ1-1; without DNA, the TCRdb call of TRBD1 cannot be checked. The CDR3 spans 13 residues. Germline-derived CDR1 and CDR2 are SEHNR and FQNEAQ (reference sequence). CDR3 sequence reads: CASSLKGRGEAFF. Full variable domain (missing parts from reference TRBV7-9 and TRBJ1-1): DTGVSQNPRHKITKRGQNVTFRCDPISEHNRLYWYRQTLGQGPEFLTYFQNEAQLEKSRLLSDRFSAERPKGSFSTLEIQRTEQGDSAMYLCASSLKGRGEAFFGQGTRLTVV.